This T cell receptor (beta chain) was identified in a study of early stage breast cancer tumors. Turning to the study itself: Approximately 9.4-fold was the mean read coverage per sample.

Each sample had two DNA replicates, 0.5 ug blood or roughly 1.4 ug tissue. This table comes from immunoSEQ multiplex PCR, and its TCRdb copy is limited to in-frame clones, with some not included. Of some 47,000 clones listed, around 83% are singletons. Germline values: CDR1 MNHEY, CDR2 SVGAGI. V was cut by 0 bases and J by 5 bases, with 7 bases left in between. The CDR3 has 13 amino acids. The chain has TRBV6-5 and TRBJ2-5; D ambiguous. Sequenced input: blood. This receptor was identified in a person aged 45-65 years with breast cancer. CDR3 residues: CASSYSGRETQYF. DNA for the CDR3: TGTGCCAGCAGTTACTCGGGTAGGGAGACCCAGTACTTC.